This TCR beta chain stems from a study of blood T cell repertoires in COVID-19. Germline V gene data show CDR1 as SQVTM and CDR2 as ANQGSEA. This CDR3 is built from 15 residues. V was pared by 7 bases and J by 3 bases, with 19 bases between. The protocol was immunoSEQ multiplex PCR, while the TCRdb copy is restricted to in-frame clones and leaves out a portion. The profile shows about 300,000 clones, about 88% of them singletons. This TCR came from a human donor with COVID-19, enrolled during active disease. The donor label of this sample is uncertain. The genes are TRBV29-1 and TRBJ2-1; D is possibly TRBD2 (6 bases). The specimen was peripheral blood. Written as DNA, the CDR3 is TGCAGCGGTGTCGTGGGGCGGGATGGCTACAATGAGCAGTTCTTC. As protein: CSGVVGRDGYNEQFF.